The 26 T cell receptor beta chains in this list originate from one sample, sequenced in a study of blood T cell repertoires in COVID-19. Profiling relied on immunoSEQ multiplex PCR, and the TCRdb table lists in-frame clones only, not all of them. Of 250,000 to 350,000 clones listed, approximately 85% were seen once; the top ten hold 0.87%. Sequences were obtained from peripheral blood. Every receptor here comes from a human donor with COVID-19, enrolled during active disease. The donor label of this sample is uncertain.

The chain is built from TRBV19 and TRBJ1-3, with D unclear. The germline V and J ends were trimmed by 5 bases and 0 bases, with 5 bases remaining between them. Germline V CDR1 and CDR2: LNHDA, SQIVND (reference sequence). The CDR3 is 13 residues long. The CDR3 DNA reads TGTGCCAGTAGTGGCAGCTCTGGAAACACCATATATTTT. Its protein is CASSGSSGNTIYF.

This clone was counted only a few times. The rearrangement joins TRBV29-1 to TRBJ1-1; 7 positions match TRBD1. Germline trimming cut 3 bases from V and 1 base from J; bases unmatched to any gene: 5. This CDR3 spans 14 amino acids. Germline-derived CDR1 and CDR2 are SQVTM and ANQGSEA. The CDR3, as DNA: TGCAGCGTTGACCCGCGACAGGGGAACACTGAAGCTTTCTTT. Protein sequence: CSVDPRQGNTEAFF.

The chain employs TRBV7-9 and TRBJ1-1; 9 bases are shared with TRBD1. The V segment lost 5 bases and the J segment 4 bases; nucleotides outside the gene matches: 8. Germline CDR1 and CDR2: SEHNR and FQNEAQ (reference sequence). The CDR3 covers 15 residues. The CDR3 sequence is CASSTLTGGPTEAFF. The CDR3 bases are TGTGCCAGCAGCACCCTCACAGGGGGCCCCACTGAAGCTTTCTTT.

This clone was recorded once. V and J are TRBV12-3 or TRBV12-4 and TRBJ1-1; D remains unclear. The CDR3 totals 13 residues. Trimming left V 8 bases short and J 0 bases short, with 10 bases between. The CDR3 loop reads CASQAQVNTEAFF. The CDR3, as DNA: TGTGCCAGCCAGGCCCAGGTGAACACTGAAGCTTTCTTT.

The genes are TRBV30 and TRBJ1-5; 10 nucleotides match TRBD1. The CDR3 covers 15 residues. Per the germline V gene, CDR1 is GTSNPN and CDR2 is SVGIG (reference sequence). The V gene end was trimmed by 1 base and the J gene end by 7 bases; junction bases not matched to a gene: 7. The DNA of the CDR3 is TGTGCCTGGAGTGGTCCGGGACAGGGGAACCAGCCCCAGCATTTT. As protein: CAWSGPGQGNQPQHF.

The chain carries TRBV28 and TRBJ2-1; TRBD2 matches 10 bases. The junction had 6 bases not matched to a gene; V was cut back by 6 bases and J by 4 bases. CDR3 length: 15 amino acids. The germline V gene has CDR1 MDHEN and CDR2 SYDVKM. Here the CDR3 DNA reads TGTGCCAGCAGCCAAACTAGCGGGGTATACAATGAGCAGTTCTTC. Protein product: CASSQTSGVYNEQFF.

CDR3 region: CASSVLAGIHNEQFF. The CDR3 DNA is TGTGCCAGCAGTGTACTAGCGGGGATACACAATGAGCAGTTCTTC. This rearrangement joins TRBV2 to TRBJ2-1, with 10 bases identical to TRBD2. The V gene end was trimmed by 4 bases and the J gene end by 5 bases; junction bases not matched to a gene: 5. The CDR3 extends over 15 amino acids. CDR1 is SNHLY and CDR2 is FYNNEI in the germline V gene.

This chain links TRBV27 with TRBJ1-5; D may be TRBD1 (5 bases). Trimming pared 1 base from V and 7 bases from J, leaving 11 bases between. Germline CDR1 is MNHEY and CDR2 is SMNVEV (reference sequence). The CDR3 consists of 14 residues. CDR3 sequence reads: CASSLYGGGQPQHF. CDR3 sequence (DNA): TGTGCCAGCAGTTTATACGGGGGTGGGCAGCCCCAGCATTTT.

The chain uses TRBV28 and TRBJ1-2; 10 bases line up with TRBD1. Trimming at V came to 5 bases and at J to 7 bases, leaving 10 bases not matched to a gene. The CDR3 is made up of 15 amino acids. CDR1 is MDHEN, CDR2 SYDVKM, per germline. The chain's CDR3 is CASSTSRQGATGYTF. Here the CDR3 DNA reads TGTGCCAGCAGTACCTCCCGACAGGGGGCAACTGGCTACACCTTC.

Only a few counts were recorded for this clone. The CDR3 DNA follows: TGTGCCAGTAGTCCCCGGGGGAATGGGGATGAGCAGTTCTTC. Its protein is CASSPRGNGDEQFF. The V and J genes are TRBV19 and TRBJ2-1, with D tentatively TRBD2 (6 bases). CDR3 length equals 14 residues. The V end lost 5 bases, the J end lost 8 bases, and 16 bases lay between the germline ends. The germline gives CDR1 LNHDA, CDR2 SQIVND (reference sequence).

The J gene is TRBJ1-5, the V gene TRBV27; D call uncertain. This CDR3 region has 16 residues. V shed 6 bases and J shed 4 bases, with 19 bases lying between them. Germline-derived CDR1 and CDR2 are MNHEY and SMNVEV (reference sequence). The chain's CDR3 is CASRMRAGSSNQPQHF. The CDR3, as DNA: TGTGCCAGCAGGATGAGGGCCGGGTCATCAAATCAGCCCCAGCATTTT.

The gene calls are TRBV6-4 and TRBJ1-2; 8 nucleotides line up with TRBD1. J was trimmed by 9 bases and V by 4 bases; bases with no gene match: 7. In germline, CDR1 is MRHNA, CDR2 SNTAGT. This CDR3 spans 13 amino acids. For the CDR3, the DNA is TGTGCCAGCAGTGTGGACAGGGTGAGCAGCTACACCTTC. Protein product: CASSVDRVSSYTF.

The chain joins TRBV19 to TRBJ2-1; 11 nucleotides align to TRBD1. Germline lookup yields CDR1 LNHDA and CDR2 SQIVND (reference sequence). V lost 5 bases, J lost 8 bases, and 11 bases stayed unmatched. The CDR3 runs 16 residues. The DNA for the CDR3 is TGTGCCAGTAGTGCCGCGGGGAGGACAGGGGGCTATGAGCAGTTCTTC. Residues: CASSAAGRTGGYEQFF.

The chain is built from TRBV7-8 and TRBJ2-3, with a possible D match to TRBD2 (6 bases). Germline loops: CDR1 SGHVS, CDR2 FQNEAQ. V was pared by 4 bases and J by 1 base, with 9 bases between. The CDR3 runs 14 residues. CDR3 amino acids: CASSWIAGTDTQYF. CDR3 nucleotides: TGTGCCAGCAGCTGGATAGCGGGCACAGATACGCAGTATTTT.

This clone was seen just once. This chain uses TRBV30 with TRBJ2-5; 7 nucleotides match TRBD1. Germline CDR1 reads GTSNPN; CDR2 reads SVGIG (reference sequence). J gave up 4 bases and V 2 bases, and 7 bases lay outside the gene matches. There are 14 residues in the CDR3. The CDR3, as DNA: TGTGCCTGGAGTTACAGGGGACGGACAGAGACCCAGTACTTC. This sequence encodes CAWSYRGRTETQYF.

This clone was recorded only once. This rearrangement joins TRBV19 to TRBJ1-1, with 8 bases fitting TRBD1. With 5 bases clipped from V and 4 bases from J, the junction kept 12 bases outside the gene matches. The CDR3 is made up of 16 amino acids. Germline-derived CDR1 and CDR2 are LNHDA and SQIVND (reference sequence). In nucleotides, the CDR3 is TGTGCCAGTAGTCCTGACAGGGGTTCATTTGGCACTGAAGCTTTCTTT. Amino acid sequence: CASSPDRGSFGTEAFF.

The CDR3 sequence: CASSLTGNLGHQPQHF. For the CDR3, the DNA is TGTGCCAGCAGCTTGACAGGGAACTTGGGTCATCAGCCCCAGCATTTT. The gene calls are TRBV27 and TRBJ1-5; 7 bases line up with TRBD1. With 6 bases clipped from V and 5 bases from J, the junction kept 13 bases outside the gene matches. This CDR3 region has 16 residues. The V gene's germline CDR1 is MNHEY and CDR2 SMNVEV (reference sequence).

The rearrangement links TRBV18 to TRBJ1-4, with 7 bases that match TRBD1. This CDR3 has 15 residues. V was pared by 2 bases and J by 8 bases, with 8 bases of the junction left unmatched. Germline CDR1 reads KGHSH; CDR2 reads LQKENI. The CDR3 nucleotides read TGTGCCAGCTCACCAATAAGGGACAGTCCAGAAAAACTGTTTTTT. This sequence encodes CASSPIRDSPEKLFF.

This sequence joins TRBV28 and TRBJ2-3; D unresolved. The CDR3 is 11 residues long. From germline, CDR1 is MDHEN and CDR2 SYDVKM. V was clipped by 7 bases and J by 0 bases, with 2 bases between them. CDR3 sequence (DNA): TGTGCCAGCACTAGCACAGATACGCAGTATTTT. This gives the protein CASTSTDTQYF. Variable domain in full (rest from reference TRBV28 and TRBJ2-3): DVKVTQSSRYLVKRTGEKVFLECVQDMDHENMFWYRQDPGLGLRLIYFSYDVKMKEKGDIPEGYSVSREKKERFSLILESASTNQTSMYLCASTSTDTQYFGPGTRLTVL.

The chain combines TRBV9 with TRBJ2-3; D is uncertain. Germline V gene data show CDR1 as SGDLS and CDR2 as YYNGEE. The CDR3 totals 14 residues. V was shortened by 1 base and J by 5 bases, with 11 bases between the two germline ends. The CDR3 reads CASSVQRMGDTQYF. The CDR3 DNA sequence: TGTGCCAGCAGCGTACAGAGGATGGGAGATACGCAGTATTTT.

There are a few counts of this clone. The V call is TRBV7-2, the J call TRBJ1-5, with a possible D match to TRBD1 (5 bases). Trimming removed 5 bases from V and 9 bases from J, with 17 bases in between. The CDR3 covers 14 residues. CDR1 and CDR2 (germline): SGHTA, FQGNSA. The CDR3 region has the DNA TGTGCCAGCAGCACAGACAGTGGGGGGGGGCCCCAGCATTTT. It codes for CASSTDSGGGPQHF.

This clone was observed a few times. CDR3 amino acids: CAISESMGETRETQYF. As DNA, the CDR3 is TGTGCCATCAGTGAGTCAATGGGTGAAACGCGGGAGACCCAGTACTTC. The rearrangement uses TRBV10-3 and TRBJ2-5, with D hard to call. The CDR3 contains 16 residues. V was cut by 0 bases and J by 5 bases, with 16 bases left in between. Germline CDR1 ENHRY, CDR2 SYGVKD.

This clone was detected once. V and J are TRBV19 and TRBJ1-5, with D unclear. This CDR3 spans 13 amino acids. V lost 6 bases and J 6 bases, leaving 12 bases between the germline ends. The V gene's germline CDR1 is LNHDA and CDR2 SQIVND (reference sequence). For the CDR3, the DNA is TGTGCCAGTAGCCCCTCGGGGTCTCAGCCCCAGCATTTT. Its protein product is CASSPSGSQPQHF. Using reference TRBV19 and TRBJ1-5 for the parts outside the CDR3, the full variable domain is DGGITQSPKYLFRKEGQNVTLSCEQNLNHDAMYWYRQDPGQGLRLIYYSQIVNDFQKGDIAEGYSVSREKKESFPLTVTSAQKNPTAFYLCASSPSGSQPQHFGDGTRLSIL.

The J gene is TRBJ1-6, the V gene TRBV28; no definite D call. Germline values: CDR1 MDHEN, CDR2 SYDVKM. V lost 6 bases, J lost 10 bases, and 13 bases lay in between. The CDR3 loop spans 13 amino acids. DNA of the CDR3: TGTGCCAGCAGCGCCCAACTCCTCTCACCCCTCCACTTT. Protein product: CASSAQLLSPLHF.

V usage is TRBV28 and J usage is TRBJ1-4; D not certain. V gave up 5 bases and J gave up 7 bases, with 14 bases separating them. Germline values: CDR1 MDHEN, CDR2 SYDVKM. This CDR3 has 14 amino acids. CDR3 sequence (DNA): TGTGCCAGCAGTCAACAAATGGAGGGTGAAAAACTGTTTTTT. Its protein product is CASSQQMEGEKLFF.

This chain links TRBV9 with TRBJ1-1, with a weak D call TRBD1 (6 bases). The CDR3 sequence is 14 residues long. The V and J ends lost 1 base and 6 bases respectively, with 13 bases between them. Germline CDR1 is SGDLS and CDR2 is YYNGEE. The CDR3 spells CASSVIREGAEAFF. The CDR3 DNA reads TGTGCCAGCAGCGTAATCAGAGAGGGGGCTGAAGCTTTCTTT.